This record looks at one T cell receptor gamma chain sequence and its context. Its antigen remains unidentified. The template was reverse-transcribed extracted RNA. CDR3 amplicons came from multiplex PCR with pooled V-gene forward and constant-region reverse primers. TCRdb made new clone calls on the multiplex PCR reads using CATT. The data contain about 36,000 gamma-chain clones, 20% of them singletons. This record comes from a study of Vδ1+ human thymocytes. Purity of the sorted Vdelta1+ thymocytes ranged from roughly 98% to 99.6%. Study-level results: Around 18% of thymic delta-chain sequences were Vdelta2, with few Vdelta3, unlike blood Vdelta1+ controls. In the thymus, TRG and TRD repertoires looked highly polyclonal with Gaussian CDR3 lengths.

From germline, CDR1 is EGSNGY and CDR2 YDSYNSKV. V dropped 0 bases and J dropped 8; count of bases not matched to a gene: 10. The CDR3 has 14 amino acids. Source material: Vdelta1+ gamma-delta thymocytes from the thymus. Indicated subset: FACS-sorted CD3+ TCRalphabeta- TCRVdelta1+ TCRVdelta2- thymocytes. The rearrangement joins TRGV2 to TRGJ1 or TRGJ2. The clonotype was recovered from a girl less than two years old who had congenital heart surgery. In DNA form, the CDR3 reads TGTGCCACCTGGGACGGGCCGTCTCGGGATAAGAAACTCTTT. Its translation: CATWDGPSRDKKLF.